This TCR beta chain was sequenced in a study of blood T cell repertoires in COVID-19. The table came from immunoSEQ multiplex PCR; TCRdb's copy has only in-frame clones and leaves some out. The sample has hundreds of thousands of clones, approximately 90% seen once. Participant age was about 18 to 100 years, and participants resided in roughly 25 US areas. The CDR3 extends over 15 amino acids. Deletions cut 5 bases from V and 1 base from J, with 13 bases between. Germline V gene data show CDR1 as SGHVS and CDR2 as FNYEAQ. Sequenced sample: PBMCs or T cells enriched from blood (not recorded which). The V call is TRBV7-6, the J call TRBJ2-3; D possibly corresponds to TRBD1 (5 bases). This TCR came from a woman aged 60-75 years who had recovered from COVID-19. CDR3 DNA: TGTGCCAGCAGCCCCTGGACAACAGGCACAGATACGCAGTATTTT. It yields the protein CASSPWTTGTDTQYF.